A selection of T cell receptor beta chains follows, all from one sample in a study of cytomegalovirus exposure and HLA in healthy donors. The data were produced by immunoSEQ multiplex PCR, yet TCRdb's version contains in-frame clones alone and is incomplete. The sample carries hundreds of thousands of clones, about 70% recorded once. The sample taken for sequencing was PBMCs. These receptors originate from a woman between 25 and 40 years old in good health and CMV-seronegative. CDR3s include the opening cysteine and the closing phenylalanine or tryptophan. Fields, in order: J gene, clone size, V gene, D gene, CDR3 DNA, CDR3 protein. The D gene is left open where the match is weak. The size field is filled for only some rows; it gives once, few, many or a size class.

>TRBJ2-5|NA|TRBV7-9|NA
TGTTCCAGCAGCTTCTCCACCCTGGGAGAGGGAGAGACCCAGTACTTC
CSSSFSTLGEGETQYF
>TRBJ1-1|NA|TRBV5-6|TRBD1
TGTGCCAGCAGCTTGCACGGCAGGGGGTTGGTGAACACTGAAGCTTTCTTT
CASSLHGRGLVNTEAFF
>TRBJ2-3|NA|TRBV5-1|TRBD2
TGCGCCAGCAGCTTGCCGGGGGGGCCCACAGATACGCAGTATTTT
CASSLPGGPTDTQYF
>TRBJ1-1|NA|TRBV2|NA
TGTGCCAGCAGCGACGAGGTGGACACTGAAGCTTTCTTT
CASSDEVDTEAFF
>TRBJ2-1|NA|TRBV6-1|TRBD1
TGTGCCAGCAGTGTTAACCGGGACAGCTATAACAATGAGCAGTTCTTC
CASSVNRDSYNNEQFF
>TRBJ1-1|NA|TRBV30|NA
TGTGCCTGGTCTCAGGAACTGAACACTGAAGCTTTCTTT
CAWSQELNTEAFF
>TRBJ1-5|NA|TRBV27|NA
TGTGCCAGCAGTCTCCCGTATAGCAATCAGCCCCAGCATTTT
CASSLPYSNQPQHF
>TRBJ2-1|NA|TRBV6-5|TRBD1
TGTGCCAGCAGTTACTCCGGGGACAGCCCCTACAATGAGCAGTTCTTC
CASSYSGDSPYNEQFF
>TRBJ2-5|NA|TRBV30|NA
TGTGCCGGTGACCGGGACTCTCAAGAGACCCAGTACTTC
CAGDRDSQETQYF
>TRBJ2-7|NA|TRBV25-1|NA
TGTGCCAGCAGTCCGGGGACCTACGAGCAGTACTTC
CASSPGTYEQYF
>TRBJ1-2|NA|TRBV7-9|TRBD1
TGTGCCAGCAGCCCCCCGGGGACAGTGACTAACTATGGCTACACCTTC
CASSPPGTVTNYGYTF
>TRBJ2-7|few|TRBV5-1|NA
TGCGCCAGCAGCGCTTGGGGCGTCGAGGACGAGCAGTACTTC
CASSAWGVEDEQYF
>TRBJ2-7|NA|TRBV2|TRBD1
TGTGCCAGCAGTGAACCGGGACAGGTGCGGGACGAGCAGTACTTC
CASSEPGQVRDEQYF
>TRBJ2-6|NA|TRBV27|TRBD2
TGTGCCAGCACCTCGGGGGGGGCTGGGGCCAACGTCCTGACTTTC
CASTSGGAGANVLTF
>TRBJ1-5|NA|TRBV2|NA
TGTGCCAGCAGTGATTTTCAGGGTTACCAGCCCCAGCATTTT
CASSDFQGYQPQHF
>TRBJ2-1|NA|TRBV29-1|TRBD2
TGCAGCGGGGGAGGAGCGGGGGGACAGTTCTTC
CSGGGAGGQFF
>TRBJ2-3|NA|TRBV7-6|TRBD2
TGTGCCAGCAGCGGGGTAGCGGGGTCCTGGGATACGCAGTATTTT
CASSGVAGSWDTQYF
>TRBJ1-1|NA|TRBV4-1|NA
TGCGCCAGCAGCACGCCTCTTAGCACTGAAGCTTTCTTT
CASSTPLSTEAFF
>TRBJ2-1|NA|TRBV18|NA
TGTGCCAGCTCTATTAGCGGAGTAGACAATGAGCAGTTCTTC
CASSISGVDNEQFF
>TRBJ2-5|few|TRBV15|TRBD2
TGTGCCACCAGCGGGCTAGCGGGAGGGCCGGCAGAGACCCAGTACTTC
CATSGLAGGPAETQYF
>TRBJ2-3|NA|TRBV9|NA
TGTGCCAGCAGCGTAGGGTGGCGGGAAAGCACAGATACGCAGTATTTT
CASSVGWRESTDTQYF
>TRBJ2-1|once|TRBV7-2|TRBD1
TGTGCCAGCAGCCCAGGACAGGGGTCGAGATTGAATGAGCAGTTCTTC
CASSPGQGSRLNEQFF
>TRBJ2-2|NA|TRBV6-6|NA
TGTGCCAGCAACCATGGGGTGGGGGGGCTGACCGGGGAGCTGTTTTTT
CASNHGVGGLTGELFF
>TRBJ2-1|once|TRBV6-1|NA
TGTGCCAGCAAACCGTCCGAGTCCTACAATGAGCAGTTCTTC
CASKPSESYNEQFF
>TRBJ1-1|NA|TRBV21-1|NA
TGTGCCAGCAGTAACGGGCGGGGAATGGGAACTGAAGCTTTCTTT
CASSNGRGMGTEAFF
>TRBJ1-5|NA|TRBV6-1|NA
TGTGCCAGCAGTGAGGCAGATAGCAATCAGCCCCAGCATTTT
CASSEADSNQPQHF
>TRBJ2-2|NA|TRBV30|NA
TGTGCCTGGGGCAGGGAAGTTACCGGGGAGCTGTTTTTT
CAWGREVTGELFF
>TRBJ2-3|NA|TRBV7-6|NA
TGTGCCAGCAGTCGTTCTACAGATACGCAGTATTTT
CASSRSTDTQYF
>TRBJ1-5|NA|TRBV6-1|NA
TGTGCCAGCAGGTCGTTGAGCAGCAATCAGCCCCAGCATTTT
CASRSLSSNQPQHF
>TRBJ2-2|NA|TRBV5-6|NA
TGTGCCAGCAGCCCCACCGGGACCGGGGAGCTGTTTTTT
CASSPTGTGELFF
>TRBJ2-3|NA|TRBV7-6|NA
TGTGCCAGCAGCCTTGGAGGGAGCGCAGATACGCAGTATTTT
CASSLGGSADTQYF
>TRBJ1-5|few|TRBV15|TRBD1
TGTGCCACCAGCGCCCCAGGACAGGGGTGGCCCCAGCATTTT
CATSAPGQGWPQHF
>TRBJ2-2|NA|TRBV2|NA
TGTGCCAGCACCCTGGACAGTCACACCGGGGAGCTGTTTTTT
CASTLDSHTGELFF
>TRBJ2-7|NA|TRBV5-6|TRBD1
TGTGCCAGCAGCTTGGCCGGGACAGGGTTCCCATACGAGCAGTACTTC
CASSLAGTGFPYEQYF
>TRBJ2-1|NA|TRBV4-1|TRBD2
TGCGCCAGCAGCCAAGGGTGGGGGGGCAATGAGCAGTTCTTC
CASSQGWGGNEQFF
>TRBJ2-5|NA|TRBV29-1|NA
TGCAGCGGAAGAATGGAACTTGGGCAGAAGAGGACCCAGTACTTC
CSGRMELGQKRTQYF
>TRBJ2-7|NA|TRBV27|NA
TGTGCCAGCAGTTTAGCAGGGTTTCACGAGCAGTACTTC
CASSLAGFHEQYF
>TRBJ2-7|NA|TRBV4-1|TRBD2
TGCGCCAGCAGCCAAGAGGCCCTAGCGGGAGCTAATCCCTACGAGCAGTACTTC
CASSQEALAGANPYEQYF
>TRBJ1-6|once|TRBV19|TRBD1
TGTGCCAGTAGTATAGGGGGACAGGCCAGTTTTACCCTCCACTTT
CASSIGGQASFTLHF
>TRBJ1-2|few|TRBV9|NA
TGTGCCAGCAGAGTCCGGCACAGTGGCTATGGCTACAACTTC
CASRVRHSGYGYNF
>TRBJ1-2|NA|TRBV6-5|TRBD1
TGTGCCAGCAGTTACTGGGACAGAAACTATGGCTACACCTTC
CASSYWDRNYGYTF
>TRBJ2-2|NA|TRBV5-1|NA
TGCGCCAGCAGCACCGCACGGGGGAGTGGCACCGGGGAGCTGTTTTTT
CASSTARGSGTGELFF
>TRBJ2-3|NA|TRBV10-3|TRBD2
TGTGCCATCAGTGAGTCAGGGGCCCGCTTTGGCGGGAGGGCCACAGATACGCAGTATTTT
CAISESGARFGGRATDTQYF
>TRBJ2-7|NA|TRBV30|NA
TGTGCCTGGGCCAGGACAGATTACGAGCAGTACTTC
CAWARTDYEQYF
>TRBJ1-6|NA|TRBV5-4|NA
TGTGCCAGCAGCTTCCGCGGGACGGGTGGGAGCTCCTATAATTCACCCCTCCACTTT
CASSFRGTGGSSYNSPLHF
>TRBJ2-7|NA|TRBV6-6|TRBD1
TGTGCCAGCAGGACGACAGGGGTCGGGGCCTACGAGCAGTACTTC
CASRTTGVGAYEQYF
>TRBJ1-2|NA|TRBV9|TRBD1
TGTGCCAGCAGCTTATCTACCGGGACAGGGGATTGGGGCTACACCTTC
CASSLSTGTGDWGYTF
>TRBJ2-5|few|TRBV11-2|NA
TGTGCCAGCAGCTTAGACAGGGGAGAGACCCAGTACTTC
CASSLDRGETQYF
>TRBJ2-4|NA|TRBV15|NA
TGTGCCACCAGCGTCACAGGGGCCAAAAACATTCAGTACTTC
CATSVTGAKNIQYF
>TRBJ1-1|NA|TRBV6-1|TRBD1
TGTGCCAGCAGGACGACAGGGGCCACTGAAGCTTTCTTT
CASRTTGATEAFF
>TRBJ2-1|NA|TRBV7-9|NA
TGTGCCAGCAGCTTAGGACTCCACAATGAGCAGTTCTTC
CASSLGLHNEQFF
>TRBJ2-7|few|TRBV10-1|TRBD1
TGCGCCAGCGCGGGACAGGGTAAGAGCGAGCAGTACTTC
CASAGQGKSEQYF
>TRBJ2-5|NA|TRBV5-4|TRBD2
TGTGCCAGCAGCTTGCAAGGTAGCGGGGACCCAGGGACCCAGTACTTC
CASSLQGSGDPGTQYF
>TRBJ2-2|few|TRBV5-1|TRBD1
TGCGCCAGCAGCTTTGGACAGGCGAGACCCGGGGAGCTGTTTTTT
CASSFGQARPGELFF
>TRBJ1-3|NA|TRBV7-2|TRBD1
TGTGCCAGCAGCTTAGCGCCCCCGACAGGGGCTTGGGGAAACACCATATATTTT
CASSLAPPTGAWGNTIYF
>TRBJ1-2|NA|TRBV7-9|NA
TGTGCCAGCAGCTCCGAGACTTTGGGTGGCTACACCTTC
CASSSETLGGYTF
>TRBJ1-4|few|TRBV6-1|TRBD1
TGTGCCAGCAGTGTTGAGACAGGGTGGGAAAAACTGTTTTTT
CASSVETGWEKLFF
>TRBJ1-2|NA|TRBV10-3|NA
TGTGCCACTTTGGAGTACCTACAGGGAAATGGCTACACCTTC
CATLEYLQGNGYTF
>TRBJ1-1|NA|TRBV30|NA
TGTGCCTGGAGTCCGACGAACAGACAGCCAATTAACACTGAAGCTTTCTTT
CAWSPTNRQPINTEAFF